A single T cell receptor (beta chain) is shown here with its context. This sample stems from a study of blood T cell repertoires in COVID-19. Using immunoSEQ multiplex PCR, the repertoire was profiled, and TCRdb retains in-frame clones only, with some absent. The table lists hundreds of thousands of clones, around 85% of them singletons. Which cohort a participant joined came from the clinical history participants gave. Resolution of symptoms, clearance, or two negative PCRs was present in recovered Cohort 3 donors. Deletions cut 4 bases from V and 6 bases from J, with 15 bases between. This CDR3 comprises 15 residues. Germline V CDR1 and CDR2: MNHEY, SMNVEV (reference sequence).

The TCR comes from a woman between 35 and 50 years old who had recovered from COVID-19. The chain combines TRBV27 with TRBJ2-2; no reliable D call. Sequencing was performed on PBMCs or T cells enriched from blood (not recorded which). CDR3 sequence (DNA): TGTGCCAGCAGTTCGGATACACCGGCGGCCGGGGAGCTGTTTTTT. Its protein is CASSSDTPAAGELFF.